The present T cell receptor beta chain was sequenced within a study of blood T cell repertoires in COVID-19. Across the study: T cells, B-cell-depleted T cells, or PBMCs supplied cDNA or gDNA.

The CDR3 consists of 11 residues. V lost 7 bases to trimming and J lost 3 bases, with 10 bases between them. The germline CDR1 and CDR2 sequences are SQVTM and ANQGSEA. Authors' data handling: Amplification from reference gene primers served as the basis for estimated nucleated cell counts. The assay was immunoSEQ multiplex PCR, and TCRdb's table has in-frame clones only and misses some. Clone size and the V and J calls come from that table; the DNA yielded D and trimming. This table has under 250,000 clones, approximately 85% appearing once. Ages ranged from roughly 18 to 100 years, with residence in fewer than 25 US areas.

This TCR came from a woman between 50 and 59 years old with acute COVID-19. This sequence joins TRBV29-1 and TRBJ2-7, with a weak D call TRBD2 (5 bases). Input material: PBMCs or T cells enriched from blood (not recorded which). CDR3 sequence (DNA): TGCAGCGGTGGTGCGGGCTACGAGCAGTACTTC. It yields the protein CSGGAGYEQYF.